One sample yielded the 12 T cell receptor beta chains listed below, sequenced in a study of neoadjuvant anti-PD-1 for oral cavity cancer. The method was immunoSEQ multiplex PCR; TCRdb's version includes in-frame clones alone and lacks a portion of them. The sample has 15,000 or so clones, approximately 66% seen once. Sequencing was performed on PBMCs, taken before nivolumab (anti-PD-1) treatment. The receptors originated from a person aged 40-85 years with oral cavity squamous cell carcinoma.

Details on this clone: The junction differs from germline at one of its ends, possibly a read error. The chain couples TRBV30 to TRBJ2-4; tentatively, D is TRBD1 (6 bases). The length of the CDR3 is 14 residues. The germline V gene has CDR1 GTSNPN and CDR2 SVGIG (reference sequence). The CDR3 spells CARRASGTSRIQYF. In DNA, the CDR3 is TGTGCCCGGAGAGCCTCCGGGACATCGAGGATTCAGTACTTC.

This clone was observed once. V gene TRBV7-2 combines with J gene TRBJ2-2; no firm D call. The V and J ends lost 5 bases and 7 bases respectively, with 8 bases between them. Looked up from germline, CDR1 is SGHTA and CDR2 is FQGNSA. This CDR3 has 12 residues. CDR3 DNA sequence: TGTGCCAGCAGCCCCCTTTACGGGGAGCTGTTTTTT. As protein: CASSPLYGELFF.

The rearrangement uses TRBV7-2 and TRBJ1-5; no clear D gene. Trimming cost V 3 bases and J 3 bases, with 3 bases left between them. Germline V lookup: CDR1 SGHTA, CDR2 FQGNSA. The CDR3 runs to 12 residues. The CDR3 DNA sequence: TGTGCCAGCAGCTTCCACAATCAGCCCCAGCATTTT. It is translated as CASSFHNQPQHF.

V gene TRBV13 combines with J gene TRBJ2-1; D is undetermined. Germline CDR1 reads PRHDT; CDR2 reads FYEKMQ (reference sequence). The CDR3 loop spans 13 amino acids. The V gene lost 7 bases and the J gene lost 5 bases, with 12 bases spanning the gap. CDR3 amino acids: CASTFVRNNEQFF. The DNA for the CDR3 is TGTGCCAGCACCTTCGTTCGAAACAATGAGCAGTTCTTC.

The V and J genes are TRBV2 and TRBJ2-3; a possible D gene is TRBD1 (5 bases). The CDR3 is 15 residues long. Germline assignment: CDR1 SNHLY and CDR2 FYNNEI. Trimming shortened V by 11 bases and J by 2 bases, and 20 bases separated the two germline ends. CDR3 loop: CASSTGRGATDTQYF. In DNA form, the CDR3 reads TGTGCCTCATCTACAGGCCGTGGGGCCACAGATACGCAGTATTTT. The complete variable domain, with remaining parts taken from reference TRBV2 and TRBJ2-3, reads EPEVTQTPSHQVTQMGQEVILRCVPISNHLYFYWYRQILGQKVEFLVSFYNNEISEKSEIFDDQFSVERPDGSNFTLKIRSTKLEDSAMYFCASSTGRGATDTQYFGPGTRLTVL.

The gene calls are TRBV6-4 and TRBJ2-2; TRBD2 might be the D (6 bases). V lost 3 bases to trimming and J lost 1 base, with 15 bases between them. CDR1 and CDR2 (germline): MRHNA, SNTAGT. The CDR3 consists of 17 residues. CDR3 amino acids: CASSELAGSMNTGELFF. The CDR3 DNA is TGTGCCAGCAGTGAACTCGCGGGAAGTATGAACACCGGGGAGCTGTTTTTT.

This clone appeared a single time. The chain uses TRBV12-5 and TRBJ1-6; 8 bases align to TRBD1. CDR1 is LGHNT and CDR2 is FRNRAP in the germline V gene. The ends lost 3 bases at V and 10 bases at J; junction bases unmatched: 5. This CDR3 comprises 14 residues. The CDR3 DNA follows: TGTGCTAGTGGTTTCAGGGGGCTGTGGTCACCCCTCCACTTT. It specifies CASGFRGLWSPLHF. The whole variable domain, remainder taken from reference TRBV12-5 and TRBJ1-6, is DARVTQTPRHKVTEMGQEVTMRCQPILGHNTVFWYRQTMMQGLELLAYFRNRAPLDDSGMPKDRFSAEMPDATLATLKIQPSEPRDSAVYFCASGFRGLWSPLHFGNGTRLTVT.

This clone was observed a single time. The V gene is TRBV2, the J gene TRBJ2-1; D unclear. V lost 3 bases and J 4 bases, leaving 13 bases between the germline ends. Germline V gene sequence: CDR1 SNHLY, CDR2 FYNNEI. The CDR3 contains 15 residues. The CDR3 sequence is CASSEGQLPYNEQFF. The CDR3 nucleotides are TGTGCCAGCAGTGAGGGCCAACTACCATACAATGAGCAGTTCTTC.

The CDR3: CASSELGRSYTF. The CDR3 DNA sequence: TGTGCCAGCAGTGAACTTGGTAGGAGCTACACCTTC. The chain uses TRBV25-1 and TRBJ1-2; D is ambiguous. CDR1 MGHDK and CDR2 SYGVNS come from the germline V gene. There are 12 residues in the CDR3. V was trimmed by 2 bases and J by 9 bases, leaving 10 bases between them.

This clone was seen only a few times. Written as DNA, the CDR3 is TGCGCCAGCAGTCCGGGGGAGACCCAGTACTTC. This sequence encodes CASSPGETQYF. V and J are TRBV23-1 and TRBJ2-5; tentatively, D is TRBD2 (5 bases). TRBV23-1 is known as an ORF, though its function is uncertain. Trimming pared 4 bases from V and 5 bases from J, leaving 5 bases between. CDR3 length: 11 residues.

This clone was recorded a few times. The chain couples TRBV28 to TRBJ1-3; D gene ambiguous. The length of the CDR3 is 14 residues. Trimming removed 1 base from V and 0 bases from J, with 4 bases in between. Germline CDR1 and CDR2: MDHEN and SYDVKM. The CDR3 sequence: CASSLYSSGNTIYF. The CDR3 bases are TGTGCCAGCAGTTTATATAGCTCTGGAAACACCATATATTTT. Full variable domain (rest looked up from reference TRBV28 and TRBJ1-3): DVKVTQSSRYLVKRTGEKVFLECVQDMDHENMFWYRQDPGLGLRLIYFSYDVKMKEKGDIPEGYSVSREKKERFSLILESASTNQTSMYLCASSLYSSGNTIYFGEGSWLTVV.

This clone was counted a single time. This chain links TRBV6-1 with TRBJ2-1, with 7 bases aligning to TRBD1. The CDR3 extends over 14 amino acids. J gave up 1 base and V 8 bases, and 5 bases lay outside the gene matches. From germline, CDR1 is MNHNS and CDR2 SASEGT. The CDR3 sequence is CASPKGQSYNEQFF. CDR3 in DNA: TGTGCCAGCCCGAAGGGACAGTCCTACAATGAGCAGTTCTTC.